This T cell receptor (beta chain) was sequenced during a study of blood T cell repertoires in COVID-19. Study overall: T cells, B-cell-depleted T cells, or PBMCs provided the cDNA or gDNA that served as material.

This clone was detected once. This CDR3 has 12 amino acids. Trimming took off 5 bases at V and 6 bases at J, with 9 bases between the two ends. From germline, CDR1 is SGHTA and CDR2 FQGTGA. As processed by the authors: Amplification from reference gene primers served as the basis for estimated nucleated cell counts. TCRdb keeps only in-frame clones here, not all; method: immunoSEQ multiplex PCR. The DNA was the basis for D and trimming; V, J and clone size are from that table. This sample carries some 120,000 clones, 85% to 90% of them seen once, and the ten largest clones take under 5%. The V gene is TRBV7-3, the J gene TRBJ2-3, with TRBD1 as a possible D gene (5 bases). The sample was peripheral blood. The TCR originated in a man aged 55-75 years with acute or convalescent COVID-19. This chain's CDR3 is CASSLGRDTQYF. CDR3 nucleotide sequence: TGTGCCAGCAGCCTGGGGCGGGATACGCAGTATTTT.